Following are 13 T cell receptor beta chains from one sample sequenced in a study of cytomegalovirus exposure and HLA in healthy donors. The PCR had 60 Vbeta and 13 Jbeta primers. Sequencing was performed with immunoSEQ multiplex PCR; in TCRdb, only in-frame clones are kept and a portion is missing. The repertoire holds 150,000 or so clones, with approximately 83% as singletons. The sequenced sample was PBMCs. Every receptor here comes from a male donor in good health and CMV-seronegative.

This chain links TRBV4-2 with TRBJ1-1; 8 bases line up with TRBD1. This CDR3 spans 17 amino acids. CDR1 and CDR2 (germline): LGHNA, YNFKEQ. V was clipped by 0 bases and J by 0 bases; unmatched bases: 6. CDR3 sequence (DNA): TGTGCCAGCAGCCAAGATTGGGCAGGGGGCTTGAACACTGAAGCTTTCTTT. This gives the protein CASSQDWAGGLNTEAFF.

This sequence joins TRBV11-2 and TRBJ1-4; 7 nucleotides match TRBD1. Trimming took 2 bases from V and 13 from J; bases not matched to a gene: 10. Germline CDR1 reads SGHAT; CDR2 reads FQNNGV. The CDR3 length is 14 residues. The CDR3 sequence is CASSLSKGADRLFF. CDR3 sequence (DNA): TGTGCCAGCAGCTTAAGTAAGGGGGCGGATAGACTGTTTTTT.

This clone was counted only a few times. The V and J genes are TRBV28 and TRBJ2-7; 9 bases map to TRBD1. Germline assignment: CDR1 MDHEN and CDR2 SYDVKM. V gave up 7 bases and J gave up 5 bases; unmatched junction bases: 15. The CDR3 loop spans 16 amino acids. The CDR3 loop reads CASTIGRGQGPHEQYF. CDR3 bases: TGTGCCAGCACCATTGGTCGGGGACAGGGCCCCCACGAGCAGTACTTC.

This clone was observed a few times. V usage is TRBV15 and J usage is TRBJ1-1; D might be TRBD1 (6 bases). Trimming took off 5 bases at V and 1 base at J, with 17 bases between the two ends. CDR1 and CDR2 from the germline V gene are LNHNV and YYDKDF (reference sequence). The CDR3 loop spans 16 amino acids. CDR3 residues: CATSRSVDSGNTEAFF. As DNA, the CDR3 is TGTGCCACCAGCCGCTCGGTGGACAGTGGGAACACTGAAGCTTTCTTT.

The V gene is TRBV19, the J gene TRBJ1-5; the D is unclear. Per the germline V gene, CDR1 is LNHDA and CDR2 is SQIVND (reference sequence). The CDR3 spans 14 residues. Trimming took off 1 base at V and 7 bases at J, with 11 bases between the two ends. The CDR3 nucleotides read TGTGCCAGTAGTATAGGCCCGGGGAGCCAGCCCCAGCATTTT. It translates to CASSIGPGSQPQHF.

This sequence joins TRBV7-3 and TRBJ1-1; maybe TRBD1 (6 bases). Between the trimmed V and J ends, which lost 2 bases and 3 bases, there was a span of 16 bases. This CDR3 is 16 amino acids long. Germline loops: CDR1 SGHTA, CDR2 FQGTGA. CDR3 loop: CASSLLGGATHTEAFF. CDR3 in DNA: TGTGCCAGCAGCTTATTGGGGGGGGCAACCCACACTGAAGCTTTCTTT.

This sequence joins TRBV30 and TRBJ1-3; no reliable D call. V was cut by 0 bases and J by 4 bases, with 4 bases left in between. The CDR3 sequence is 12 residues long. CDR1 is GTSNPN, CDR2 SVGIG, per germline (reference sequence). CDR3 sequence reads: CAWSVRGNTIYF. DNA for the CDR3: TGTGCCTGGAGTGTTAGAGGAAACACCATATATTTT.

The chain's CDR3 is CASRLAGQANSGANVLTF. CDR3 bases: TGTGCCAGCCGGTTGGCAGGACAGGCGAATTCTGGGGCCAACGTCCTGACTTTC. The J gene is TRBJ2-6, the V gene TRBV5-4; TRBD1 agrees at 7 bases. Per the germline V gene, CDR1 is SGHNT and CDR2 is YYREEE (reference sequence). This CDR3 comprises 18 residues. The J segment lost 1 base and the V segment lost 7 bases, leaving 14 bases of the junction unmatched.

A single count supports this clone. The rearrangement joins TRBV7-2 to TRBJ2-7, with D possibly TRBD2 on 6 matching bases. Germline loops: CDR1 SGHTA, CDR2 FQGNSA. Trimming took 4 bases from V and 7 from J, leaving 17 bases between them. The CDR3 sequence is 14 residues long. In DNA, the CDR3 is TGTGCCAGCAGCTCTAGAACGACTAGTGGGGAGCAGTACTTC. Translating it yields CASSSRTTSGEQYF. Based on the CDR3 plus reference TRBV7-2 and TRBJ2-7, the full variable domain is GAGVSQSPSNKVTEKGKDVELRCDPISGHTALYWYRQSLGQGLEFLIYFQGNSAPDKSGLPSDRFSAERTGGSVSTLTIQRTQQEDSAVYLCASSSRTTSGEQYFGPGTRLTVT.

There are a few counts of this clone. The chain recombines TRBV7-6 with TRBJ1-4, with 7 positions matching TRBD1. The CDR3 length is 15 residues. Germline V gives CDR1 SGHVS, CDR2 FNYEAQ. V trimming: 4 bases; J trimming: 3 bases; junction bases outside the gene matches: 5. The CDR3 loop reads CASSSQTGSNEKLFF. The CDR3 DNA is TGTGCCAGCAGCTCTCAGACAGGGTCTAATGAAAAACTGTTTTTT.

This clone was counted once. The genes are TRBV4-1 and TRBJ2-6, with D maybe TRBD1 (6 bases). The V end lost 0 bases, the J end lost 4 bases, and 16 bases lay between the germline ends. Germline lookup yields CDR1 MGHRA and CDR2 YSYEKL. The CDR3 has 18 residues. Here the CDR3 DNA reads TGCGCCAGCAGCCAAGATAAGGGACAAACGTACGGGGCCAACGTCCTGACTTTC. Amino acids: CASSQDKGQTYGANVLTF.

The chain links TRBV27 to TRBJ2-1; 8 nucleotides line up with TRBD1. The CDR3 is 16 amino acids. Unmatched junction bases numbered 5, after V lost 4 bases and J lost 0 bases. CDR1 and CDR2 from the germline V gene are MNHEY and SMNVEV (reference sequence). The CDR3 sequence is CASSSWTGSSYNEQFF. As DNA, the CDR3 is TGTGCCAGCAGTTCTTGGACAGGGAGCTCCTACAATGAGCAGTTCTTC.

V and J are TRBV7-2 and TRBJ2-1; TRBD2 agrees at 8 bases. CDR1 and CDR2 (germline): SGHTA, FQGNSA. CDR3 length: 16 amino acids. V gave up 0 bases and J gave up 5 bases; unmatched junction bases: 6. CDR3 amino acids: CASSLAAGLGHNEQFF. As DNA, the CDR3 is TGTGCCAGCAGCTTAGCAGCGGGACTAGGCCACAATGAGCAGTTCTTC.